This T cell receptor beta chain is drawn from a study of beta chain features in type 1 diabetes. Study findings and constraints: All four CD4+ subsets of Type 1 diabetes patients contained TCRB CDR3s that were moderately but significantly shorter.

By way of CD45RO/CCR7/CD25/CD127/CD95/CD27, the CD4+ regulatory, stem cell-like memory, central memory and naive cells were sorted. Since all of the isolated RNA was reverse transcribed, expressed TCRB transcripts were what got sequenced. The data were produced by immunoSEQ multiplex PCR, yet TCRdb's version contains in-frame clones alone and is incomplete. The sample yields 360,000 or so clones, roughly a fifth seen once. As to this clone: Its specificity is unknown. At one boundary the junction diverges from the germline segment, which might be a read error.

What was sequenced was naive CD4+ T cells from blood. This sequence originates from a woman between 18 and 29 years old in good health.

CDR3 residues: CASSESGRAYNEQFF. The CDR3 bases are TGTGCTAGCAGCGAAAGCGGGAGGGCTTACAATGAGCAGTTCTTC. The chain couples TRBV7-7 to TRBJ2-1, with 10 positions matching TRBD2. Germline lookup yields CDR1 SSHAT and CDR2 FNYEAQ (reference sequence). This CDR3 region has 15 residues.